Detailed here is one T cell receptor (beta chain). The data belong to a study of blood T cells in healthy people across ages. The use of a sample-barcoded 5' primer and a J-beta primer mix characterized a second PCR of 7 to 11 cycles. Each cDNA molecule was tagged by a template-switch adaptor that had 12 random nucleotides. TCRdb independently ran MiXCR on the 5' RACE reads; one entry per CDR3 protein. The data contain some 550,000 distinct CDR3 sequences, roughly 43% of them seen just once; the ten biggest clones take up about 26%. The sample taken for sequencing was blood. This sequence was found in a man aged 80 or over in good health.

The CDR3 bases are TGTGCCAGCAGCCCACTAGCGGGGGCATCCTACAATGAGCAGTACTTC. Translating gives CASSPLAGASYNEQYF. The gene calls are TRBV9 and TRBJ2-1, with 11 positions matching TRBD2. The J call may be mistaken, given a closer DNA end match to TRBJ2-7. The length of the CDR3 is 16 residues. Germline V gene sequence: CDR1 SGDLS, CDR2 YYNGEE.